Below, 6 T cell receptor beta chains from the same sample are listed, as sequenced in a study of shared clonotypes between healthy human individuals. The protocol was immunoSEQ multiplex PCR, while the TCRdb copy is restricted to in-frame clones and leaves out a portion. The sample lists 2 million to 2.5 million clones, approximately 95% occurring once. Sequencing was done on a sample of naive CD4+ T cells from PBMCs. Regarding subset: CD45RA+ positively selected. The receptors derive from a man younger than 30 in good health. Some clones in this sample may be carry-over from other donors' samples.

The rearrangement links TRBV7-9 to TRBJ1-2; D gene unclear. The CDR3 is 13 residues long. The germline V and J ends were trimmed by 3 bases and 13 bases, with 18 bases remaining between them. The germline V gene encodes CDR1 SEHNR and CDR2 FQNEAQ (reference sequence). The CDR3 DNA reads as TGTGCCAGCAGCTTTGTTCAGGAGTCCCTTATCACCTTC. Its protein is CASSFVQESLITF.

This chain joins TRBV7-9 and TRBJ1-5; the D is unclear. Trimming removed 5 bases at V and 6 bases at J, with 14 bases between. The CDR3 consists of 14 residues. In germline, CDR1 is SEHNR, CDR2 FQNEAQ (reference sequence). The CDR3 is CASSLAPWGQPQHF. CDR3 coding DNA: TGTGCCAGCAGCCTGGCCCCGTGGGGTCAGCCCCAGCATTTT.

The chain has TRBV15 and TRBJ2-7; TRBD1 matches at 8 bases. Germline V gene lookup returns CDR1 LNHNV and CDR2 YYDKDF (reference sequence). This CDR3 has 14 residues. The V segment lost 3 bases and the J segment 2 bases; nucleotides outside the gene matches: 3. In DNA, the CDR3 is TGTGCCACCAGCAGGTCAGGGGGCACCTACGAGCAGTACTTC. Residues: CATSRSGGTYEQYF.

A remark on this clone: Other DNA sequences of this sample code for an identical CDR3. The chain combines TRBV28 with TRBJ1-3; tentatively, D is TRBD1 (5 bases). V lost 5 bases and J lost 4, with 15 bases in between. The germline V gene encodes CDR1 MDHEN and CDR2 SYDVKM. CDR3 length: 15 residues. CDR3 residues: CASSLGGAGGNTIYF. The CDR3 nucleotides are TGTGCCAGCAGTCTCGGTGGGGCGGGCGGAAACACCATATATTTT.

The V call is TRBV6-1, the J call TRBJ1-5; 7 positions match TRBD1. The CDR3 length is 15 residues. Per the germline V gene, CDR1 is MNHNS and CDR2 is SASEGT. The junction had 5 bases not matched to a gene; V was cut back by 5 bases and J by 1 base. CDR3: CASSMRGRSNQPQHF. The CDR3, as DNA: TGTGCCAGCAGTATGAGGGGGCGAAGCAATCAGCCCCAGCATTTT.

This rearrangement joins TRBV5-1 to TRBJ2-5; D gene ambiguous. Germline lookup yields CDR1 SGHRS and CDR2 YFSETQ. V was pared by 1 base and J by 1 base, with 8 bases between. This CDR3 region has 14 residues. The CDR3 nucleotides are TGCGCCAGCAGCTTGACCCTACTCCAAGAGACCCAGTACTTC. Amino acids: CASSLTLLQETQYF.